The 8 T cell receptor beta chains below come from one sample, sequenced in a study of CD8 T cells in ankylosing spondylitis. MiXCR, run by TCRdb on the 5' RACE reads, gives a single entry per CDR3 protein. The profile shows 250,000 or so distinct CDR3 sequences, roughly a quarter of them singletons. Sequenced: blood, either unsorted or a sorted T cell fraction (not recorded which). Receptor source: a male donor with ankylosing spondylitis or in good health (not recorded which).

This clonotype was found a few times. The chain has TRBV20-1 and TRBJ2-5, with D unresolved. Germline values: CDR1 DFQATT, CDR2 SNEGSKA (reference sequence). This CDR3 has 15 residues. V was trimmed by 0 bases and J by 4 bases, leaving 15 bases between them. CDR3 sequence (DNA): TGCAGTGCTAGAGAGGGTGGTAGGGCCCCAGAGACCCAGTACTTC. This encodes CSAREGGRAPETQYF.

The J gene is TRBJ1-5, the V gene TRBV6-5; TRBD1 might be the D (6 bases). Germline V gene data show CDR1 as MNHEY and CDR2 as SVGAGI. With 0 bases removed from V and 2 bases from J, the gap between germline ends came to 8 bases. The CDR3 runs 15 residues. This chain's CDR3 is CASSYSKGGNQPQHF. CDR3 nucleotides: TGTGCCAGCAGTTACTCAAAGGGGGGCAATCAGCCCCAGCATTTT.

The gene calls are TRBV2 and TRBJ1-5, with D tentatively TRBD1 (5 bases). V shed 6 bases and J shed 6 bases, with 18 bases lying between them. CDR3 length: 15 residues. Germline V lookup: CDR1 SNHLY, CDR2 FYNNEI. The CDR3 spells CASRNSQGALQPQHF. CDR3 nucleotide sequence: TGTGCCAGCAGAAACTCTCAGGGTGCGCTTCAGCCCCAGCATTTT.

V gene TRBV20-1 combines with J gene TRBJ2-2; 10 bases are a match to TRBD2. From germline, CDR1 is DFQATT and CDR2 SNEGSKA (reference sequence). V was pared by 0 bases and J by 6 bases, with 13 bases of the junction left unmatched. This CDR3 has 18 amino acids. Written as DNA, the CDR3 is TGCAGTGCTAGAGATAGTACTAGGGGACTAGCGATAGCCGGGGAGCTGTTTTTT. This translates into CSARDSTRGLAIAGELFF.

The rearrangement links TRBV10-3 to TRBJ2-1; 7 bases are shared with TRBD1. The ends lost 10 bases at V and 3 bases at J; junction bases unmatched: 6. The CDR3 extends over 13 amino acids. CDR1 is ENHRY and CDR2 is SYGVKD in the germline V gene. DNA for the CDR3: TGTGCCACCAGGGGGTCCAACTACAATGAGCAGTTCTTC. Translated: CATRGSNYNEQFF.

The genes are TRBV2 and TRBJ2-5, with 9 positions matching TRBD2. This CDR3 has 16 residues. V dropped 6 bases and J dropped 5; count of bases not matched to a gene: 13. Germline V lookup: CDR1 SNHLY, CDR2 FYNNEI. The DNA for the CDR3 is TGTGCCAGCAGAGCGGGTGAACTAGCGGGTCTGGAGACCCAGTACTTC. Protein sequence: CASRAGELAGLETQYF.

This clonotype came up many times. The gene calls are TRBV5-5 and TRBJ2-7; D not resolved. The CDR3 sequence is 13 residues long. Germline CDR1 is SGHKS and CDR2 is YYEKEE (reference sequence). Trimming cost V 0 bases and J 3 bases, with 7 bases left between them. CDR3 sequence reads: CASSLASLYEQYF. DNA of the CDR3: TGTGCCAGCAGCTTGGCCAGTCTCTACGAGCAGTACTTC.

The rearrangement joins TRBV10-1 to TRBJ2-1, with 7 bases matching TRBD2. In germline, CDR1 is WNHNN, CDR2 SYGVQD (reference sequence). The CDR3 extends over 15 amino acids. Trimming removed 3 bases from V and 2 bases from J; junction bases left unmatched: 4. CDR3 nucleotide sequence: TGCGCCAGCAGTGACGGCGGGAGTCCCTACAATGAGCAGTTCTTC. Translated, it gives CASSDGGSPYNEQFF.